This is a list of T cell receptor beta chains from one sample in a study of T cell changes during pregnancy in multiple sclerosis. The repertoire was sequenced with immunoSEQ multiplex PCR; TCRdb's copy has only in-frame clones and lacks some. The table records roughly 30,000 clones, 85% to 90% of them present only once. The sequencing here drew on CD8+ T cells from peripheral blood mononuclear cells, taken after pregnancy. The receptors stem from a female donor with multiple sclerosis, enrolled in a pregnancy study. CDR3s leave out the opening cysteine and the closing phenylalanine or tryptophan. The order of the fields is clone size, V gene, J gene, CDR3 protein. Not every row has a clone size; where given, it reads once, few, many or a size class.

clone size: -; V gene: TRBV9; J gene: TRBJ2-3; CDR3 protein: ASAVGGSTDTQY
clone size: -; V gene: TRBV4-1; J gene: TRBJ1-1; CDR3 protein: ASSRGVVTEAF
clone size: -; V gene: TRBV12-5; J gene: TRBJ1-1; CDR3 protein: ASGLFVGDSPDLNTEAF
clone size: -; V gene: TRBV10-1; J gene: TRBJ2-1; CDR3 protein: ASSVADNEQF
clone size: -; V gene: TRBV28; J gene: TRBJ1-4; CDR3 protein: ASSSPFREAYEKLF
clone size: -; V gene: TRBV4-3; J gene: TRBJ2-1; CDR3 protein: ASSQDIPGSYNEQF
clone size: -; V gene: TRBV5-4; J gene: TRBJ2-7; CDR3 protein: ASSLTPRGATPYEQY
clone size: -; V gene: TRBV19; J gene: TRBJ2-7; CDR3 protein: ASSIDAGGSYEQY
clone size: -; V gene: TRBV5-1; J gene: TRBJ2-7; CDR3 protein: ASSNTLARSYEQY
clone size: -; V gene: TRBV7-8; J gene: TRBJ1-1; CDR3 protein: ASSLSSRSGGPEAF
clone size: -; V gene: TRBV6-4; J gene: TRBJ2-3; CDR3 protein: ASSDTPTDTQY
clone size: -; V gene: TRBV6-5; J gene: TRBJ2-5; CDR3 protein: ASSYGTGFFQETQY
clone size: -; V gene: TRBV20-1; J gene: TRBJ1-2; CDR3 protein: SAREAGYT
clone size: -; V gene: TRBV12-5; J gene: TRBJ1-5; CDR3 protein: ASGSDRPGDQPQH
clone size: -; V gene: TRBV10-3; J gene: TRBJ2-5; CDR3 protein: AISAGGGNQETQY
clone size: -; V gene: TRBV27; J gene: TRBJ2-1; CDR3 protein: ASSPIPGGSFYNEQF
clone size: -; V gene: TRBV12-5; J gene: TRBJ2-7; CDR3 protein: ASGPTVYYEQY
clone size: -; V gene: TRBV4-1; J gene: TRBJ1-4; CDR3 protein: ASSQGGTGVREKLF
clone size: -; V gene: TRBV13; J gene: TRBJ1-5; CDR3 protein: ASSLGQPLGQPQH
clone size: -; V gene: TRBV19; J gene: TRBJ2-1; CDR3 protein: ASSLFSGGNEQF
clone size: -; V gene: TRBV4-1; J gene: TRBJ1-2; CDR3 protein: ASSPGLNYGYT
clone size: -; V gene: TRBV7-9; J gene: TRBJ2-1; CDR3 protein: ASSPASPNEQF
clone size: -; V gene: TRBV7-9; J gene: TRBJ1-2; CDR3 protein: ASSPWGGKKEGYT
clone size: -; V gene: TRBV6-1; J gene: TRBJ2-6; CDR3 protein: ASSDSEWDRRSGANVLT
clone size: -; V gene: TRBV28; J gene: TRBJ2-7; CDR3 protein: ASSLAGTAYEQY
clone size: -; V gene: TRBV7-3; J gene: TRBJ2-7; CDR3 protein: ASSLGVQATYEQY
clone size: -; V gene: TRBV11-2; J gene: TRBJ2-7; CDR3 protein: ASTQDGGSSSYEQY
clone size: once; V gene: TRBV9; J gene: -; CDR3 protein: ASGTENEQY
clone size: -; V gene: TRBV18; J gene: TRBJ2-6; CDR3 protein: ASSPGGGSGANVLT
clone size: -; V gene: TRBV4-3; J gene: TRBJ1-1; CDR3 protein: ASSRGTAHRGTEAF
clone size: -; V gene: TRBV27; J gene: TRBJ2-3; CDR3 protein: ASSLLLGTGWGDTQY
clone size: -; V gene: TRBV5-4; J gene: TRBJ2-7; CDR3 protein: ASSLGTSGGAAYEQY
clone size: -; V gene: TRBV9; J gene: TRBJ2-3; CDR3 protein: ASSRLAGASTDTQY
clone size: -; V gene: TRBV7-6; J gene: TRBJ2-1; CDR3 protein: ASSLAPVASDEQF
clone size: -; V gene: TRBV6-6; J gene: TRBJ2-5; CDR3 protein: ASSSRDNQETQY
clone size: -; V gene: TRBV27; J gene: TRBJ2-2; CDR3 protein: ASSSSGGLRTGELF
clone size: -; V gene: TRBV19; J gene: TRBJ1-5; CDR3 protein: ASSIPGGTPNQPQH
clone size: -; V gene: TRBV6-4; J gene: TRBJ1-6; CDR3 protein: ASSDATGGNSPLH
clone size: -; V gene: TRBV5-6; J gene: TRBJ1-1; CDR3 protein: ASSLPLQGSNTEAF
clone size: -; V gene: TRBV27; J gene: TRBJ1-2; CDR3 protein: ASSLSAGENYGYT
clone size: -; V gene: TRBV18; J gene: TRBJ2-5; CDR3 protein: ASSPPGQGARETQY
clone size: -; V gene: TRBV28; J gene: TRBJ2-7; CDR3 protein: ASSPQNFLDEQY
clone size: -; V gene: TRBV28; J gene: TRBJ2-5; CDR3 protein: ASSQTSGGQETQY
clone size: few; V gene: TRBV7-8; J gene: TRBJ2-5; CDR3 protein: ASSSRGDSQETQY
clone size: once; V gene: TRBV27; J gene: TRBJ2-2; CDR3 protein: ASNPTPGETGELF
clone size: -; V gene: TRBV11-2; J gene: TRBJ2-3; CDR3 protein: ASSLGSGGADTQY
clone size: few; V gene: TRBV9; J gene: TRBJ2-5; CDR3 protein: ASSAFSTSGETQY
clone size: -; V gene: TRBV4-3; J gene: TRBJ1-1; CDR3 protein: ASSPLLNTEAF
clone size: -; V gene: TRBV6-1; J gene: TRBJ2-7; CDR3 protein: ASSGGDRAHEQY
clone size: -; V gene: TRBV27; J gene: TRBJ1-2; CDR3 protein: ASSILGDSIYGYT
clone size: once; V gene: TRBV27; J gene: TRBJ1-5; CDR3 protein: ASSWGRGYGSNQPQH
clone size: -; V gene: TRBV15; J gene: TRBJ2-5; CDR3 protein: ATSSTNGTGGPTQY
clone size: -; V gene: TRBV30; J gene: TRBJ1-1; CDR3 protein: AWRLGNTEAF
clone size: -; V gene: TRBV7-9; J gene: TRBJ2-7; CDR3 protein: ASSPGGVEQY